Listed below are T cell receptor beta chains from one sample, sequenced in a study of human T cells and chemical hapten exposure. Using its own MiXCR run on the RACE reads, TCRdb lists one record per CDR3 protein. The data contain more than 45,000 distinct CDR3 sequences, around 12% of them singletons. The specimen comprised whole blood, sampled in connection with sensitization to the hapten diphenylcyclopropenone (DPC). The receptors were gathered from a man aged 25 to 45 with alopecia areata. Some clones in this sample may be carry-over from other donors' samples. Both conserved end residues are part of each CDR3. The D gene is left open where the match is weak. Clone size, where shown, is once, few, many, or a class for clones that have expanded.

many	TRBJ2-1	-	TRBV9	CASSVETRTEQFF	TGTGCCAGCAGCGTAGAAACCCGGACTGAGCAGTTCTTC
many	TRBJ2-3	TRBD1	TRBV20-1	CSARDHAGTGIMTDTQYF	TGCAGTGCTAGAGACCACGCCGGGACAGGGATAATGACAGATACGCAGTATTTT
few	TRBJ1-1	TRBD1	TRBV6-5	CASSYRGQGHWDTEAFF	TGTGCCAGCAGTTACCGTGGACAGGGGCATTGGGACACTGAAGCTTTCTTT
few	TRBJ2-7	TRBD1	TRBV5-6	CASSIKTGGSKYEQYF	TGTGCCAGCAGCATCAAGACAGGGGGCTCGAAATACGAGCAGTACTTC
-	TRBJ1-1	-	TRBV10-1	CASSVTGRANTETFF	TGCGCCAGCAGTGTAACAGGGAGAGCGAACACTGAAACTTTCTTT
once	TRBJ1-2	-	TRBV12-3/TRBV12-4	CASRFGSRYYGYTF	TGTGCCAGCAGATTCGGATCGCGCTACTATGGCTACACCTTC
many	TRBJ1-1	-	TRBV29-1	CSVLRSQSQSEAFF	TGCAGCGTTTTGAGGAGTCAGTCCCAATCTGAAGCTTTCTTT
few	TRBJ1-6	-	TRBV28	CASSRGTAPRSLHF	TGTGCCAGCAGCCGCGGGACTGCCCCCCGTAGCCTCCACTTT
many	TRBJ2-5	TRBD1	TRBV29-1	CSVGRGQGKETQYF	TGCAGCGTTGGTCGGGGACAGGGGAAAGAGACCCAGTACTTC
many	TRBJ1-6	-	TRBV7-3	CASSLTGANNSPLHF	TGTGCCAGCAGCTTAACAGGGGCGAATAATTCACCCCTCCACTTT
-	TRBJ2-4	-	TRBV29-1	CSAQGRLAKNIQYF	TGCAGCGCCCAGGGGAGACTAGCCAAAAACATTCAGTACTTC
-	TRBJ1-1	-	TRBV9	CASSSLAETEAFF	TGTGCCAGCAGTTCCCTGGCGGAGACTGAAGCTTTCTTT
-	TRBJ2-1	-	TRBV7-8	CASSLVGTAGWVNEQFF	TGTGCCAGCAGCTTAGTCGGAACGGCGGGGTGGGTGAATGAGCAGTTCTTC
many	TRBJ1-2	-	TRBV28	CASSLTPGAGALYGYTF	TGTGCCAGCAGTTTAACCCCCGGCGCAGGGGCCCTCTATGGCTACACCTTC
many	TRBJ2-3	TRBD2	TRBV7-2	CASTLRLAGAADTQYF	TGTGCCAGCACCTTAAGACTAGCGGGGGCCGCGGATACGCAGTATTTT
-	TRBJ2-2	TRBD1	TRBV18	CASSPPSRGRDGELFF	TGTGCCAGCTCACCACCCAGCAGGGGGCGCGACGGGGAGCTGTTTTTT
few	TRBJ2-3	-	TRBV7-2	CASSLVGQMTDTQYF	TGTGCCAGCAGCTTAGTAGGACAGATGACAGATACGCAGTATTTT
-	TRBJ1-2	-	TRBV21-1	CASSHTTRGGYTF	TGTGCCAGCAGCCACACCACCCGGGGAGGCTACACCTTC
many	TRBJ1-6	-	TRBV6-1	CASSERLSSYNSPLHF	TGTGCCAGCAGTGAAAGGCTGAGCTCCTATAATTCACCCCTCCACTTT
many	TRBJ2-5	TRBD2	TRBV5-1	CATLWPSGEETQYF	TGCGCCACCCTCTGGCCTAGCGGTGAAGAGACCCAGTACTTC
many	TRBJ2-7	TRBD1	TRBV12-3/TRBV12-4	CASTIGQAYEQYF	TGTGCCAGCACGATTGGACAGGCCTACGAGCAGTACTTC
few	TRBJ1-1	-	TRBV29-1	CSVDKGRETEAFF	TGCAGCGTTGACAAGGGGAGAGAAACTGAAGCTTTCTTT
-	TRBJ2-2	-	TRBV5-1	CASSLRRAPTGELFF	TGCGCCAGCAGCTTGCGTAGGGCCCCCACCGGGGAGCTGTTTTTT
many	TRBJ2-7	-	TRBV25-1	CASRSRAFSEQYF	TGTGCCAGCAGGAGCAGAGCCTTCTCCGAGCAGTACTTC
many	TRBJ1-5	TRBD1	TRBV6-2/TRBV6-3	CASSYSGPGTGRPQPQHF	TGTGCCAGCAGTTACTCTGGCCCCGGGACAGGGCGTCCTCAGCCCCAGCATTTT
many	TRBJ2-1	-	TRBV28	CASSSLLGSYNEQFF	TGTGCCAGCAGTTCCCTACTAGGGTCCTACAATGAGCAGTTCTTC
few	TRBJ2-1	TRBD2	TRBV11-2	CASSSGGPHTEQFF	TGTGCCAGCAGCAGCGGGGGGCCTCACACTGAGCAGTTCTTC
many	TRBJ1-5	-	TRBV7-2	CASSLDRTDNQPQHF	TGTGCCAGCAGCTTAGACCGGACAGACAATCAGCCCCAGCATTTT
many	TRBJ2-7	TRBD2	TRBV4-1	CASSQSKISGRLAGTPAYEQYF	TGCGCCAGCAGCCAAAGCAAGATTTCGGGGCGACTAGCGGGGACACCCGCCTACGAGCAGTACTTC
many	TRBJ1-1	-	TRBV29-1	CSVGRRLNTEAFF	TGCAGCGTTGGGCGAAGGCTTAACACTGAAGCTTTCTTT
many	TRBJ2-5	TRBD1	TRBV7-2	CASTRDRERETQYF	TGTGCCAGCACCAGGGACAGGGAGCGGGAGACCCAGTACTTC
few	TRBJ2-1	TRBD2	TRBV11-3	CASSPGLAGASYNEQFF	TGTGCCAGCAGCCCCGGACTAGCGGGGGCCTCCTACAATGAGCAGTTCTTC
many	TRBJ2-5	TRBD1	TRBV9	CASSVEGQGAKTQYF	TGTGCCAGCAGCGTAGAGGGACAGGGGGCGAAGACCCAGTACTTC
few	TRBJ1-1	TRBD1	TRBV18	CASSPTRDRGWETEAFF	TGTGCCAGCTCACCAACCCGGGACAGGGGATGGGAGACTGAAGCTTTCTTT
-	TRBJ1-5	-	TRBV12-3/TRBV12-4	CASSLALGQPQHF	TGTGCCAGCAGTTTAGCGCTGGGACAGCCCCAGCATTTT
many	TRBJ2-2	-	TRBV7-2	CASSFITVSTGELFF	TGTGCCAGCAGCTTTATAACCGTATCCACCGGGGAGCTGTTTTTT
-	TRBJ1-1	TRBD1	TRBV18	CASSPASTGSTEAFF	TGTGCCAGCTCACCAGCCTCGACAGGGAGCACTGAAGCTTTCTTT
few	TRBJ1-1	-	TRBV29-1	CSVEIQGKAEAFF	TGCAGCGTTGAAATCCAGGGGAAGGCTGAAGCTTTCTTT
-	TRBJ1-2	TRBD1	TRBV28	CASTTTGRSPTF	TGTGCCAGCACTACGACAGGGCGCTCCCCCACCTTC
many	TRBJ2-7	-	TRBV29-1	CSVEVQADEQYF	TGCAGCGTTGAAGTTCAAGCCGACGAGCAGTACTTC
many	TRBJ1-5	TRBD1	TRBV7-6	CASSLRTGINQPQHF	TGTGCCAGCAGCTTACGGACAGGGATAAATCAGCCCCAGCATTTT
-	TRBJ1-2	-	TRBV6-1	CASQETTVAYGYTF	TGTGCCAGCCAAGAGACTACAGTTGCCTATGGCTACACCTTC
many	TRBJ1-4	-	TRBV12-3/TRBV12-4	CASSPPPTNEKLFF	TGTGCCAGCAGTCCCCCCCCAACTAATGAAAAACTGTTTTTT
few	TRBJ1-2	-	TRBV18	CASSPPGAAGYTF	TGTGCCAGCTCACCACCAGGGGCGGCTGGCTACACCTTC
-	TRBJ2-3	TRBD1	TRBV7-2	CASSADRADTQYF	TGTGCCAGCAGCGCGGACAGGGCAGATACGCAGTATTTT
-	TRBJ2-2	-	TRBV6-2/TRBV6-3	CASRDPPITGELFF	TGTGCCAGCAGAGATCCGCCGATCACCGGGGAGCTGTTTTTT
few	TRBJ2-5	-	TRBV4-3	CASSQEAWAAQETQYF	TGCGCCAGCAGCCAAGAAGCGTGGGCAGCTCAAGAGACCCAGTACTTC
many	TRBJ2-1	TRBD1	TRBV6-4	CASKGANNEQFF	TGTGCCAGCAAGGGGGCAAACAATGAGCAGTTCTTC
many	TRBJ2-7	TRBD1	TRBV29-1	CSVAPTGDEQYF	TGCAGCGTGGCCCCGACAGGGGACGAGCAGTACTTC
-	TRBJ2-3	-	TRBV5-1	CASSSRPPFDTDTQYF	TGCGCCAGCAGCTCGAGACCACCCTTCGACACAGATACGCAGTATTTT
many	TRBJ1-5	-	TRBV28	CASRANIRSQPQHF	TGTGCCAGCAGGGCTAATATCAGGAGTCAGCCCCAGCATTTT
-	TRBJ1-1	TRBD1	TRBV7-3	CASSAQGAETEAFF	TGTGCCAGCAGCGCCCAGGGGGCTGAGACTGAAGCTTTCTTT
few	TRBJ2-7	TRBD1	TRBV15	CATSTRDRRSYEQYF	TGTGCCACCAGCACAAGGGACAGGAGATCCTACGAGCAGTACTTC
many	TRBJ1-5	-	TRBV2	CASSVGWVGNQPQHF	TGTGCCAGCAGTGTTGGCTGGGTTGGCAATCAGCCCCAGCATTTT
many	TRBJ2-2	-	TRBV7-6	CASSLDLVGWELFF	TGTGCCAGCAGCTTAGATCTAGTTGGTTGGGAGCTGTTTTTT
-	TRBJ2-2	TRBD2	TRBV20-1	CSAFSGGRDAGELFF	TGCAGTGCTTTTAGCGGGGGAAGAGACGCCGGGGAGCTGTTTTTT
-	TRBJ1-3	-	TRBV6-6	CASSKSGNTIYF	TGTGCCAGCAGCAAATCTGGAAACACCATATATTTT
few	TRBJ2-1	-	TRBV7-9	CASSPENNEQFF	TGTGCCAGCAGCCCGGAGAACAATGAGCAGTTCTTC
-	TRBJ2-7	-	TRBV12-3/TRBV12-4	CASSFPGRYEQYF	TGTGCCAGCAGTTTTCCCGGACGCTACGAGCAGTACTTC